Detailed here is one T cell receptor (beta chain). Its antigen is still unknown. With survey level as its setting, the immunoSEQ assay was v3.0. Assay used: immunoSEQ multiplex PCR; TCRdb lists only in-frame clones, some missing. The profile shows 45,000 or so clones, less than 95% of them singletons. Trimming left V 8 bases short and J 2 bases short, with 4 bases between. Germline CDR1 is SNHLY and CDR2 is FYNNEI. There are 11 residues in the CDR3. This sample was included in a study of long-term antiretroviral therapy in people with HIV. Findings and caveats of the study: Repertoires looked antigen-experienced, with only a slight naive shift after ART.

The input for sequencing was unsorted PBMCs, taken 9.2 years after starting antiretroviral therapy. The V and J genes are TRBV2 and TRBJ1-3; D ambiguous. The source of this sequence is a man aged 25 to 45 with HIV. The CDR3 here is CASSAGNTIYF. The DNA for the CDR3 is TGTGCCAGCTCAGCTGGAAACACCATATATTTT. Full variable domain (rest looked up from reference TRBV2 and TRBJ1-3): EPEVTQTPSHQVTQMGQEVILRCVPISNHLYFYWYRQILGQKVEFLVSFYNNEISEKSEIFDDQFSVERPDGSNFTLKIRSTKLEDSAMYFCASSAGNTIYFGEGSWLTVV.